This T cell receptor beta chain was sequenced for a study of OX40 agonist ivuxolimab in advanced cancers. Study details: The dose-escalation cohort was around 83% male, with a mean age of 60 years, ranging roughly 20 to 90. Two patients with cutaneous melanoma and one with hepatocellular carcinoma, three in total, showed partial responses. Study observations and caveats: Partial responders at 0.1-3.0 mg/kg had among the lowest clonal expansion.

Blood sampling took place at baseline, cycle 4 day 1, and cycle 7 day 1. CDR1 and CDR2 from the germline V gene are SNHLY and FYNNEI. There are 15 residues in the CDR3. The ends were cut back, 8 bases at V and 7 bases at J, with 21 bases in the middle. To note about this clone: Its antigen is unknown.

Measured with immunoSEQ multiplex PCR; TCRdb has only the in-frame clones, and not every one. The repertoire holds 14,000 or so clones, with over 80% as singletons. The chain carries TRBV2 and TRBJ1-5, with a weak D call TRBD1 (5 bases). The clonotype comes from an adult with an advanced solid tumor such as melanoma, head and neck, liver or kidney cancer. The source material was CD4+ or CD8+ T cells sorted from blood, sampled in a trial of the OX40 agonist ivuxolimab. The CDR3 reads CASEKEGRAGQPQHF. CDR3 nucleotide sequence: TGTGCCAGCGAGAAGGAGGGCAGGGCGGGCCAGCCCCAGCATTTT.